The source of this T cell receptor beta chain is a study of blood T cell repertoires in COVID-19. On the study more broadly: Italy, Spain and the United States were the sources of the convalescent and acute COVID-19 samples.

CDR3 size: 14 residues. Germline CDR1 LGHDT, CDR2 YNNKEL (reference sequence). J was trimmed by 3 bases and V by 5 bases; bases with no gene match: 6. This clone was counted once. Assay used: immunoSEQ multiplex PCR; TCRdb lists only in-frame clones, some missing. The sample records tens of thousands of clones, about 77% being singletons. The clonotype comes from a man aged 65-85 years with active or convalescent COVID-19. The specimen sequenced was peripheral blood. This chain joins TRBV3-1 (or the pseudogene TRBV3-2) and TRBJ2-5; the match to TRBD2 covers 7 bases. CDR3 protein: CASSDGGTKETQYF. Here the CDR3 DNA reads TGTGCCAGCAGCGACGGGGGGACCAAAGAGACCCAGTACTTC.